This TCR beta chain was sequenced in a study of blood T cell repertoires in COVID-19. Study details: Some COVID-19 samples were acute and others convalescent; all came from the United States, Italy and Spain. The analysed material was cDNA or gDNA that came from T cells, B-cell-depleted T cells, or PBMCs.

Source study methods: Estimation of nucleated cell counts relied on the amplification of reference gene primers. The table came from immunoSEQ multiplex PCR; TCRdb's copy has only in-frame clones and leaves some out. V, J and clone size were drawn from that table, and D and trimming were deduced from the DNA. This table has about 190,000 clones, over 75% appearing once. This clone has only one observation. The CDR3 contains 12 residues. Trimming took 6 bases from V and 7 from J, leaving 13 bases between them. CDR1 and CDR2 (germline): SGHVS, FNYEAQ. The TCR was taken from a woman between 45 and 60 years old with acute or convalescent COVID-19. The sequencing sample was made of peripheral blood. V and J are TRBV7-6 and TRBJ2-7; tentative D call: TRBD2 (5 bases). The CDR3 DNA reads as TGTGCCAGCAGTTCCAGGACGGGGGAGCAGTACTTC. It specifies CASSSRTGEQYF.